Included here is one TCR beta chain sequence, with context. The data stem from a study of blood T cell repertoires in COVID-19. TCRdb keeps only in-frame clones here, not all; method: immunoSEQ multiplex PCR. The table has 250,000 or so clones, roughly 88% seen once. This TCR was sampled from a woman aged 45 to 65 who had recovered from COVID-19. What was sequenced was PBMCs or T cells enriched from blood (not recorded which).

CDR3 in amino acids: CASSFGQDRVWIRGVEQYF. In DNA, the CDR3 is TGTGCCAGCAGCTTTGGCCAGGACAGGGTATGGATCCGAGGGGTCGAGCAGTACTTC. This chain joins TRBV5-6 and TRBJ2-7, with 8 bases aligning to TRBD1. CDR3 length equals 19 residues. J was trimmed by 6 bases and V by 2 bases; bases with no gene match: 22. From germline, CDR1 is SGHDT and CDR2 YYEEEE.